These T cell receptor beta chains were read from a single sample in a study of cytomegalovirus exposure and HLA in healthy donors. Generated by immunoSEQ multiplex PCR, the TCRdb table keeps only in-frame clones and is missing some. The sample holds hundreds of thousands of clones, approximately 80% seen once. Specimen: PBMCs. These receptors came from a woman between 35 and 50 years old in good health and CMV-seronegative. Each CDR3 is given with its conserved first and last residue. The order of the fields is clone size, J gene, V gene, D gene, CDR3 DNA, CDR3 protein. A D gene is named only where the DNA matches it firmly. Some rows mark clone size as missing; the rest say once, few, many or name a class of expanded clone.

- TRBJ2-5 TRBV5-1 - TGCGCCAGCAGCTTGCCTCAAGAGACCCAGTACTTC CASSLPQETQYF
- TRBJ2-5 TRBV5-1 - TGCGCCAGCAGCTTGATTCCAGGCCAAGAGACCCAGTACTTC CASSLIPGQETQYF
few TRBJ2-1 TRBV27 - TGTGCCAGCAGTGCTCGGGACAATTACAATGAGCAGTTCTTC CASSARDNYNEQFF
- TRBJ1-2 TRBV5-1 TRBD1 TGCGCCAGCAGCTGGACAGGGGGCCGTTATGGCTACACCTTC CASSWTGGRYGYTF
few TRBJ2-3 TRBV5-4 TRBD2 TGTGCCAGCAGCGTCGGGGGGGCGGGCACAGATACGCAGTATTTT CASSVGGAGTDTQYF
once TRBJ2-1 TRBV5-1 - TGCGCCAGCAGCTTGGGCAGTTACAATGAGCAGTTCTTC CASSLGSYNEQFF
- TRBJ2-1 TRBV5-1 TRBD2 TGCGCCAGCAGCTTGGACGGGGGGGCCAATGAGCAGTTCTTC CASSLDGGANEQFF
- TRBJ2-5 TRBV9 TRBD2 TGTGCCAGCAGCTTGACTAGCGGGGGGGCCGACCCCCTAGGGACCCAGTACTTC CASSLTSGGADPLGTQYF
- TRBJ1-4 TRBV11-3 TRBD1 TGTGCCAGCAGCCAAGACAGGGGTAGTGAAAAACTGTTTTTT CASSQDRGSEKLFF
few TRBJ1-1 TRBV18 TRBD1 TGTGCCAGCATCATGACAGGGACGCTCACTGAAGCTTTCTTT CASIMTGTLTEAFF
- TRBJ1-1 TRBV2 TRBD1 TGTGCCAGCAGTGAAGCGATAGGGGGCAACACTGAAGCTTTCTTT CASSEAIGGNTEAFF
- TRBJ2-5 TRBV28 - TGTGCCAGCAGTTTGTCCAATACCGGGCAGGGAGGAGAGACCCAGTACTTC CASSLSNTGQGGETQYF
- TRBJ2-7 TRBV27 - TGTGCCAGCAGTTTATCGGGCCAAAGACCCTACGAGCAGTACTTC CASSLSGQRPYEQYF
- TRBJ1-3 TRBV7-9 - TGTGCCAGCAGCAACCGGGACACGGGAAACACCATATATTTT CASSNRDTGNTIYF
once TRBJ1-5 TRBV19 TRBD1 TGTGCCAGTAGCCCTTTAATGGACAGGGCGAGCAATCAGCCCCAGCATTTT CASSPLMDRASNQPQHF
- TRBJ2-1 TRBV10-3 - TGTGCCATCAGTGAGGAAGGGGGGGCCGGACGTGAGCAGTTCTTC CAISEEGGAGREQFF
- TRBJ1-6 TRBV28 - TGTGCCACCACGCTCCTGACTCTTGACGGCAATAATTCACCCCTCCACTTT CATTLLTLDGNNSPLHF
- TRBJ1-5 TRBV23-1 TRBD1 TGCGCCAGCACTCCAAGGACAGGGGATAGCAATCAGCCCCAGCATTTT CASTPRTGDSNQPQHF
few TRBJ1-3 TRBV10-2 TRBD1 TGCGCCAGCAACCCAGACAGGGGCTCTGGAAACACCATATATTTT CASNPDRGSGNTIYF
- TRBJ1-1 TRBV7-9 - TGTGCCAGCAGCTTTACTCCCGGGACAATGGCGGACACTGAAGCTTTCTTT CASSFTPGTMADTEAFF
- TRBJ2-1 TRBV4-2 TRBD1 TGTGCCAGCAGCCAAGATAGGCAGGGGGAAGAGCAGTTCTTC CASSQDRQGEEQFF
- TRBJ2-2 TRBV7-2 - TGTGCCAGCAGCTTTAGCCGACCCGGGGAGCTGTTTTTT CASSFSRPGELFF
- TRBJ1-6 TRBV27 TRBD1 TGTGCCAGCAGGGGGACAGCTCGTACCTATAATTCACCCCTCCACTTT CASRGTARTYNSPLHF
- TRBJ2-5 TRBV18 - TGTGCCAGCTCACCAGTCGCAGGCCTTCAAGAGACCCAGTACTTC CASSPVAGLQETQYF
- TRBJ2-5 TRBV5-4 - TGTGCCAGCAGCTCCTCAGAGACCCAGTACTTC CASSSSETQYF
- TRBJ1-5 TRBV5-1 - TGCGCCAGCAGCTTGGCTGGGGCGAATCAGCCCCAGCATTTT CASSLAGANQPQHF
few TRBJ1-6 TRBV2 TRBD1 TGTGCCAGCAGTGACAGGGGGGAATCACCCCTCCACTTT CASSDRGESPLHF
- TRBJ2-7 TRBV5-1 TRBD1 TGCGCCAGCAGCATTACCCCATTCGGGACAGGGGGAGACGAGCAGTACTTC CASSITPFGTGGDEQYF
- TRBJ2-7 TRBV9 - TGTGCCAGCAGCGTAGGGGGGGTGACCTACGAGCAGTACTTC CASSVGGVTYEQYF
- TRBJ2-1 TRBV7-9 TRBD2 TGTGCCAGCAGCTCCACGGTCGGGGGGGCCAGGGAGGAGCAGTTCTTC CASSSTVGGAREEQFF
- TRBJ2-5 TRBV6-6 - TGTGCCAGCAGTTACGCGGGCCAAGAGACCCAGTACTTC CASSYAGQETQYF
- TRBJ1-2 TRBV28 TRBD1 TGTGCCAGCAGACCGGGACAGATCTATGGCTACACCTTC CASRPGQIYGYTF
- TRBJ2-2 TRBV6-4 - TGTGCCAGCAGTGAGGTAGACACCGGGGAGCTGTTTTTT CASSEVDTGELFF
- TRBJ2-7 TRBV19 - TGTGCCAGTAGTATGGCCAGCTCCTACGAGCAGTACTTC CASSMASSYEQYF
- TRBJ1-1 TRBV9 TRBD1 TGTGCCAGCACCAGGGGGGCGTTTGGGGACACTGAAGCTTTCTTT CASTRGAFGDTEAFF
few TRBJ2-2 TRBV7-9 - TGTGCCAGCACGGGGAGTAGAGCGAACACCGGGGAGCTGTTTTTT CASTGSRANTGELFF
- TRBJ2-4 TRBV10-3 TRBD1 TGTGCCATCAGCCCGACAGGGGGCGAGAACATTCAGTACTTC CAISPTGGENIQYF
- TRBJ2-3 TRBV27 - TGTGCCAGCAGTTTTTACGGGGTGACAGATACGCAGTATTTT CASSFYGVTDTQYF
- TRBJ1-1 TRBV5-1 - TGCGCCAGCAGCTTGAACCCCCGAGGCACTGAAGCTTTCTTT CASSLNPRGTEAFF
- TRBJ2-7 TRBV5-1 - TGCGCCAGCAGCTTGGACGGCCAAGCGTCCTACGAGCAGTACTTC CASSLDGQASYEQYF
- TRBJ1-5 TRBV5-1 TRBD1 TGCGCCAGCAGCACCGGGACAGGGGAAGGACAGCCCCAGCATTTT CASSTGTGEGQPQHF
- TRBJ2-3 TRBV2 TRBD2 TGTGCCAGCTCCACACAGAGCGGGGGGCGCACAGATACGCAGTATTTT CASSTQSGGRTDTQYF
once TRBJ1-5 TRBV19 - TGTGCCAGTAGTATTTTCGGTCATAGCAATCAGCCCCAGCATTTT CASSIFGHSNQPQHF
- TRBJ1-5 TRBV7-8 - TGTGCCAGCAGCACTCGGGACTTTGGAGGGCCCCAGCATTTT CASSTRDFGGPQHF